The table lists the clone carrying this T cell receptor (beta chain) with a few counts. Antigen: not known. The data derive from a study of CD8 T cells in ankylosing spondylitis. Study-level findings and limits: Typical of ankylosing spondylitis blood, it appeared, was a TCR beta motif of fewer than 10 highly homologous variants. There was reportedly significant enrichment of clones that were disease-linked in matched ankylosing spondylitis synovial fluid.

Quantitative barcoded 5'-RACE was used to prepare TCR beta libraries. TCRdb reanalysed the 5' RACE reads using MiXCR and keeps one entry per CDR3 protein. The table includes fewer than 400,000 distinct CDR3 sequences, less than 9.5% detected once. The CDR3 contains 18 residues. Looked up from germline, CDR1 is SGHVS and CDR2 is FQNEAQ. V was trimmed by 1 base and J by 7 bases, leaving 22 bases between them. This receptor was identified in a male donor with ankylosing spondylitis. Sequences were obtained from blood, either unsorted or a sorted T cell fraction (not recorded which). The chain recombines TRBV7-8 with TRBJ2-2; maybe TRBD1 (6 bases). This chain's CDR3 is CASSLVGSGEGFGGELFF. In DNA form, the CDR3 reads TGTGCCAGCAGCTTAGTTGGGTCAGGGGAAGGTTTCGGCGGGGAGCTGTTTTTT.